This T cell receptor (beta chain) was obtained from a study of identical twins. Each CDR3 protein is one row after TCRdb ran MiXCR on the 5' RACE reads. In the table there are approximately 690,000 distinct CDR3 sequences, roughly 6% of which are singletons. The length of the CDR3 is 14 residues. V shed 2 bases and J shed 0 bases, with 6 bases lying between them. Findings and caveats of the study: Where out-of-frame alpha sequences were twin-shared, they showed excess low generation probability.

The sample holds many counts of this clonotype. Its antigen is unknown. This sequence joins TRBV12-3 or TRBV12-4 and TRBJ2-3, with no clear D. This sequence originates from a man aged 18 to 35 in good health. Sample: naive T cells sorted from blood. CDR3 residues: CASSLLVSTDTQYF. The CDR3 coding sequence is TGTGCCAGCAGTTTACTGGTCAGCACAGATACGCAGTATTTT.